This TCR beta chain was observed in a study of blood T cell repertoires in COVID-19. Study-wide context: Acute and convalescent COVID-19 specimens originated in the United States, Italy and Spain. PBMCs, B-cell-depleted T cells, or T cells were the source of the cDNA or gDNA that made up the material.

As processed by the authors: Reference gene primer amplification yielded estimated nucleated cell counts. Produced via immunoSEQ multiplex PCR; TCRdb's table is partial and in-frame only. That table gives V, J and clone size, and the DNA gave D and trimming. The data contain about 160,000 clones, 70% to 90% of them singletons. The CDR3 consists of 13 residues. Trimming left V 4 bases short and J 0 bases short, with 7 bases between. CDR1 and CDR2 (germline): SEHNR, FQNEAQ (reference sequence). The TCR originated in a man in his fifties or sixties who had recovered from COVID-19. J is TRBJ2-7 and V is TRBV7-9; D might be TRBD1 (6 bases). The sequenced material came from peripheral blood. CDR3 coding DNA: TGTGCCAGCAGCTGGGACATCTCCTACGAGCAGTACTTC. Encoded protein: CASSWDISYEQYF.